These 23 T cell receptor beta chains were all obtained from the same sample, sequenced in a study of blood T cell repertoires in COVID-19. The repertoire was sequenced with immunoSEQ multiplex PCR; TCRdb's copy has only in-frame clones and lacks some. The sample consists of 110,000 to 150,000 clones, 75% to 90% of them appearing once. Sample: peripheral blood. Source of these receptors: a woman older than 75 with acute or convalescent COVID-19.

J is TRBJ1-4 and V is TRBV5-1; the D is unclear. The CDR3 length is 15 residues. The germline V gene has CDR1 SGHRS and CDR2 YFSETQ. V was cut by 0 bases and J by 0 bases, with 6 bases left in between. CDR3 residues: CASSLVSATNEKLFF. The DNA for the CDR3 is TGCGCCAGCAGCTTGGTCTCTGCAACTAATGAAAAACTGTTTTTT.

The CDR3: CASSSPLTGAGELFF. Here the CDR3 DNA reads TGTGCCAGCAGTTCCCCGTTGACGGGAGCCGGGGAGCTGTTTTTT. The rearrangement uses TRBV6-6 and TRBJ2-2; the D gene is possibly TRBD2 (6 bases). Trimming removed 4 bases at V and 6 bases at J, with 15 bases between. This CDR3 region has 15 residues. The germline V gene has CDR1 MNHNY and CDR2 SVGAGI (reference sequence).

The chain is built from TRBV18 and TRBJ2-1; 7 nucleotides align to TRBD2. Germline assignment: CDR1 KGHSH and CDR2 LQKENI. This CDR3 is built from 15 residues. Trimming at V came to 4 bases and at J to 2 bases, leaving 5 bases not matched to a gene. The CDR3 DNA is TGTGCCAGCTCACTCCTAGCGGTAACCTACAATGAGCAGTTCTTC. Translating it yields CASSLLAVTYNEQFF.

V is TRBV28 and J is TRBJ1-2; 7 nucleotides line up with TRBD1. CDR1 is MDHEN and CDR2 is SYDVKM in the germline V gene. The CDR3 has 17 residues. V lost 5 bases and J lost 3; bases outside the gene matches: 15. The CDR3 coding sequence is TGTGCCAGCAGTGATATACCGGGACAGTCAAGGGACTATGGCTACACCTTC. Its translation: CASSDIPGQSRDYGYTF.

The chain has TRBV5-6 and TRBJ1-1; no clear D gene. CDR3 length: 12 residues. Germline loops: CDR1 SGHDT, CDR2 YYEEEE. Trimming removed 4 bases from V and 6 bases from J, with 10 bases in between. CDR3 sequence: CASSPGSPEAFF. CDR3 nucleotides: TGTGCCAGCAGCCCCGGGAGTCCTGAAGCTTTCTTT. The complete variable domain, with remaining parts taken from reference TRBV5-6 and TRBJ1-1, reads DAGVTQSPTHLIKTRGQQVTLRCSPKSGHDTVSWYQQALGQGPQFIFQYYEEEERQRGNFPDRFSGHQFPNYSSELNVNALLLGDSALYLCASSPGSPEAFFGQGTRLTVV.

The chain combines TRBV5-1 with TRBJ2-7, with 8 bases aligning to TRBD1. The CDR3 spans 13 residues. V was clipped by 6 bases and J by 1 base; unmatched bases: 3. Germline assignment: CDR1 SGHRS and CDR2 YFSETQ. CDR3 region: CASKQGESYEQYF. CDR3 in DNA: TGCGCCAGCAAACAGGGGGAATCCTACGAGCAGTACTTC.

DNA of the CDR3: TGTGCCAGTAGTCAGGACAGCCTTTACGAGCAGTACTTC. Translation gives CASSQDSLYEQYF. The chain has TRBV19 and TRBJ2-7; maybe TRBD1 (6 bases). V lost 5 bases and J lost 4, with 12 bases in between. Germline values: CDR1 LNHDA, CDR2 SQIVND (reference sequence). This CDR3 region has 13 residues.

CDR3 region: CATSEHPGHLNTGELFF. CDR3 DNA: TGTGCCACCAGTGAGCATCCGGGACATCTAAACACCGGGGAGCTGTTTTTT. The rearrangement uses TRBV24-1 and TRBJ2-2; D may be TRBD1 (6 bases). This CDR3 comprises 17 residues. Germline values: CDR1 KGHDR, CDR2 SFDVKD. Trimming pared 4 bases from V and 2 bases from J, leaving 16 bases between.

The chain joins TRBV4-1 to TRBJ1-4; D remains unclear. The germline gives CDR1 MGHRA, CDR2 YSYEKL. The CDR3 totals 18 residues. The ends were cut back, 2 bases at V and 4 bases at J, with 20 bases in the middle. Here the CDR3 DNA reads TGCGCCAGCAGCCAAAGCCCGCGCTTGGGAGAAGGTAATGAAAAACTGTTTTTT. This gives the protein CASSQSPRLGEGNEKLFF.

The chain links TRBV28 to TRBJ2-6, with 13 bases aligning to TRBD2. The V gene end was trimmed by 5 bases and the J gene end by 0 bases; junction bases not matched to a gene: 7. The length of the CDR3 is 19 residues. Germline CDR1 MDHEN, CDR2 SYDVKM. The chain's CDR3 is CASSGEGLAGYSGANVLTF. CDR3 nucleotide sequence: TGTGCCAGCAGTGGGGAGGGACTAGCGGGGTACTCTGGGGCCAACGTCCTGACTTTC.

This clone was observed a handful of times. This chain uses TRBV2 with TRBJ2-7; 9 bases line up with TRBD1. The germline CDR1 and CDR2 sequences are SNHLY and FYNNEI. The CDR3 has 13 residues. After removal of 6 bases from V and 4 bases from J, the junction contained 4 bases not matched to a gene. This chain's CDR3 is CASRGTGRYEQYF. CDR3 nucleotide sequence: TGTGCCAGCAGGGGGACAGGGAGGTACGAGCAGTACTTC.

CDR3 protein: CASSVLADTGELFF. CDR3 coding DNA: TGTGCCAGCAGTGTACTAGCGGACACCGGGGAGCTGTTTTTT. The rearrangement uses TRBV2 and TRBJ2-2; TRBD2 agrees at 8 bases. Germline V gives CDR1 SNHLY, CDR2 FYNNEI. J lost 3 bases, V lost 4 bases, and 1 base had no gene match. The CDR3 is made up of 14 amino acids.

The CDR3 DNA is TGTGCCAGCAGCCATTTTTACAACCAAGAGACCCAGTACTTC. This codes for CASSHFYNQETQYF. The chain links TRBV7-9 to TRBJ2-5; unclear D gene. The germline gives CDR1 SEHNR, CDR2 FQNEAQ (reference sequence). The ends were cut back, 5 bases at V and 0 bases at J, with 10 bases in the middle. The CDR3 totals 14 residues.

The CDR3: CASSIGRSGSQYF. The CDR3 region has the DNA TGTGCCAGTAGTATAGGGAGGTCCGGAAGCCAGTACTTC. The gene calls are TRBV19 and TRBJ2-5; tentatively, D is TRBD2 (5 bases). V was trimmed by 1 base and J by 10 bases, leaving 13 bases between them. The CDR3 has 13 residues. The germline CDR1 and CDR2 sequences are LNHDA and SQIVND (reference sequence).

The chain carries TRBV7-8 and TRBJ1-2; D is undetermined. The length of the CDR3 is 13 residues. The ends were cut back, 3 bases at V and 3 bases at J, with 8 bases in the middle. Germline loops: CDR1 SGHVS, CDR2 FQNEAQ. CDR3 in amino acids: CASSFGFDYGYTF. In nucleotides, the CDR3 is TGTGCCAGCAGCTTCGGTTTTGACTATGGCTACACCTTC.

The chain carries TRBV9 and TRBJ2-2; 9 bases fit TRBD1. The CDR3 length is 15 residues. The germline V gene encodes CDR1 SGDLS and CDR2 YYNGEE. With V trimmed by 3 bases and J by 3 bases, 3 bases remained unmatched. The CDR3 DNA is TGTGCCAGCAGCGGGGACAGGGAATACACCGGGGAGCTGTTTTTT. It is translated as CASSGDREYTGELFF.

The rearrangement joins TRBV15 to TRBJ2-2; 9 nucleotides line up with TRBD1. CDR1 is LNHNV and CDR2 is YYDKDF in the germline V gene (reference sequence). V dropped 3 bases and J dropped 8; count of bases not matched to a gene: 7. The CDR3 runs to 15 residues. DNA for the CDR3: TGTGCCACCAGCAGGGACAGGGGCACCAGAGGGGAGCTGTTTTTT. It encodes CATSRDRGTRGELFF.

The J gene is TRBJ1-4, the V gene TRBV25-1; the match to TRBD1 covers 9 bases. After removal of 4 bases from V and 7 bases from J, the junction contained 10 bases not matched to a gene. This CDR3 contains 16 residues. The germline CDR1 and CDR2 sequences are MGHDK and SYGVNS. In DNA, the CDR3 is TGTGCCAGCAGTGCCTCCTTCGACAGGGGGTTTGAAAAACTGTTTTTT. This translates into CASSASFDRGFEKLFF.

J is TRBJ1-5 and V is TRBV28; D is ambiguous. Germline CDR1 is MDHEN and CDR2 is SYDVKM. CDR3 size: 13 residues. Trimming shortened V by 7 bases and J by 7 bases, and 14 bases separated the two germline ends. DNA for the CDR3: TGTGCCAGCAATAACCGCCCGGGGCAGCCCCAGCATTTT. It yields the protein CASNNRPGQPQHF.

The V and J genes are TRBV3-1 (or the pseudogene TRBV3-2) and TRBJ2-1; 8 bases are a match to TRBD1. The CDR3 sequence is 17 residues long. V trimming: 2 bases; J trimming: 4 bases; junction bases outside the gene matches: 10. Germline CDR1 and CDR2: LGHDT and YNNKEL (reference sequence). The CDR3 spells CASSQPLGTGEYNEQFF. CDR3 bases: TGTGCCAGCAGCCAACCCTTAGGGACAGGAGAGTACAATGAGCAGTTCTTC.

This clone occurred a few times. The sample contains more than one DNA sequence encoding this CDR3. The rearrangement uses TRBV7-9 and TRBJ1-2; D gene unclear. V lost 1 base, J lost 2 bases, and 8 bases lay in between. Looked up from germline, CDR1 is SEHNR and CDR2 is FQNEAQ (reference sequence). This CDR3 is built from 14 residues. The CDR3 DNA reads as TGTGCCAGCAGCTTAGGTTCAGGCAACTATGGCTACACCTTC. It is translated as CASSLGSGNYGYTF.

The chain uses TRBV5-1 and TRBJ2-2; D unclear. Trimming took 4 bases from V and 1 from J, leaving 11 bases between them. This CDR3 is built from 15 residues. The germline V gene has CDR1 SGHRS and CDR2 YFSETQ. This CDR3 reads CASSRPLRNTGELFF. CDR3 nucleotide sequence: TGCGCCAGCAGCCGGCCACTACGGAACACCGGGGAGCTGTTTTTT.

V usage is TRBV10-3 and J usage is TRBJ1-6, with a tentative D call TRBD1 (5 bases). This CDR3 contains 15 residues. V was trimmed by 6 bases and J by 9 bases, leaving 18 bases between them. CDR1 is ENHRY, CDR2 SYGVKD, per germline. DNA of the CDR3: TGTGCCATCAGGGGGGAGGTGGGTTTAAGTTCACCCCTCCACTTT. Protein sequence: CAIRGEVGLSSPLHF.